A selection of T cell receptor beta chains follows, all from one sample in a study of T cells in Graves' hyperthyroidism and ophthalmopathy. A single record per CDR3 protein comes from TCRdb applying MiXCR to the multiplex PCR reads. The data contain approximately 520,000 distinct CDR3 sequences, 24% of them singletons. Material: blood. The receptors stem from a woman aged 25-40 years with Graves' ophthalmopathy. The CDR3 runs from the conserved cysteine through the conserved F or W.

j_call v_call cdr3_aa
TRBJ1-1 TRBV20-1 CSAPRQGATEAFF
TRBJ2-3 TRBV4-2 CASSQDLEGGRDTQYF
TRBJ2-5 TRBV6-5 CASSYGGAVETQYF
TRBJ2-7 TRBV6-5 CASSYAGTGYEQYF
TRBJ2-6 TRBV25-1 CASSSPTGTDSGANVLTF
TRBJ2-7 TRBV12-3/TRBV12-4 CASQDRVAYEQYF
TRBJ1-2 TRBV4-1 CASSRPIGGYGYTF
TRBJ1-1 TRBV28 CASRPEGLSEAFF
TRBJ2-7 TRBV20-1 CSATEGGSNYEQYF
TRBJ2-7 TRBV12-3/TRBV12-4 CASTPLDRVSEEQYF
TRBJ2-2 TRBV12-3/TRBV12-4 CASSPEPGQANTGELFF
TRBJ2-7 TRBV18 CASSTSGGPLVEQYF
TRBJ1-2 TRBV6-1 CASMPTGGVDYGYTF
TRBJ1-1 TRBV11-1 CASSLAVRGQATEAFF
TRBJ2-5 TRBV7-8 CASSAPGGEETQYF
TRBJ1-2 TRBV6-1 CASSARDSSPTF
TRBJ1-1 TRBV30 CAWSVNQGNSFF
TRBJ2-7 TRBV5-1 CASSFGDRDSYEQYF
TRBJ2-5 TRBV19 CASSFARGAWGTQYF
TRBJ2-3 TRBV6-1 CASSGGLRPDTQYF
TRBJ2-2 TRBV2 CASRGTGTGELFF
TRBJ1-2 TRBV19 CASSIVGDRARGYTF
TRBJ2-5 TRBV6-1 CASTSMGTQYF
TRBJ2-7 TRBV9 CASSVDGEGDEQYF
TRBJ2-5 TRBV29-1 CSVAREAETHYF
TRBJ1-3 TRBV28 CASTTWASGSGNTIYF
TRBJ1-1 TRBV29-1 CSGAGGMNTEAFF
TRBJ1-2 TRBV9 CASSPHRGMGGYGYTF
TRBJ1-2 TRBV6-1 CASSERPYYGYTF
TRBJ1-5 TRBV24-1 CATSDSQYRVGQPQHF
TRBJ2-7 TRBV5-1 CASSPGTGVFYASYEQYF
TRBJ1-5 TRBV15 CATSRVYGNQPQHF
TRBJ1-3 TRBV29-1 CSVEDNSSGNTIYF
TRBJ1-5 TRBV28 CASSFFRGTGTNQPQHF
TRBJ1-1 TRBV11-1 CASSLYFQSTEAFF
TRBJ2-7 TRBV13 CASSLSVPRGEQYF
TRBJ2-7 TRBV7-2 CASSLGQGVGYEQYF
TRBJ2-5 TRBV20-1 CSAIRSAGGFGETQYF
TRBJ2-5 TRBV6-5 CASSYTGGAQYF
TRBJ2-7 TRBV12-3/TRBV12-4 CASSSRGSYEQYF
TRBJ2-7 TRBV7-3 CASSPSRRNEQYF
TRBJ1-2 TRBV4-1 CASSQVDYPADYGYTF
TRBJ1-1 TRBV20-1 CSTDRGVDEAFF
TRBJ2-7 TRBV18 CASSRGAETYEQYF
TRBJ1-2 TRBV29-1 CSVNSPNYGYTF
TRBJ2-5 TRBV27 CASSPIGGGEQETQYF
TRBJ2-7 TRBV2 CASSEWYLNYEQYF
TRBJ1-2 TRBV29-1 CSVDTPGQAAHGYTF
TRBJ1-5 TRBV13 CASSLYRVQWPPQHF
TRBJ1-2 TRBV3-1 CASSQLSGPYGYTF
TRBJ1-5 TRBV28 CASRGQPPPSNQPQHF
TRBJ2-5 TRBV7-8 CASGPRPGSQETQYF
TRBJ2-7 TRBV6-1 CASSLQYGTGDEQYF
TRBJ2-2 TRBV27 CASSYGGPGELFF
TRBJ1-1 TRBV28 CASREGWTEAFF
TRBJ2-5 TRBV6-2/TRBV6-3 CASSYNPGGWDQETQYF
TRBJ2-4 TRBV12-3/TRBV12-4 CASSLQGQGLDIKYF
TRBJ2-7 TRBV25-1 CASSDPRTGDYEQYF
TRBJ1-5 TRBV12-3/TRBV12-4 CASRPDRRNQPQHF
TRBJ2-7 TRBV20-1 CSASPASSYEQYF